The 9 T cell receptor beta chains listed next were all sequenced from one sample in a study of blood T cells in healthy people across ages. With a J-beta primer mix and a sample-barcoded 5' primer, a second PCR ran about 7 to 12 cycles. TCRdb recomputed calls from the 5' RACE reads with MiXCR, one row per CDR3 protein. Among approximately 810,000 distinct CDR3 sequences listed, around 30% were seen once. The sequencing input was blood. The receptors originated from a woman older than 75 in good health.

This clonotype was counted at least ten times. One end of the junction does not line up with germline, which may come from a read error. V gene TRBV6-2 or TRBV6-3 combines with J gene TRBJ2-3, with 7 bases fitting TRBD1. CDR1 MNHEY and CDR2 SVGEGT come from the germline V gene. The CDR3 contains 18 residues. The CDR3 here is CASSYVPRGQTSRDTQYF. The CDR3 nucleotides are TGTGCCAGCAGTTATGTCCCACGGGGACAGACGAGCAGAGATACGCAGTATTTT.

The CDR3 region has the DNA TGTGCCAGCTCACGCTCGACAGGGGGGGAGACCCAGTACTTC. Translation gives CASSRSTGGETQYF. This chain uses TRBV18 with TRBJ2-5; 9 nucleotides align to TRBD1. Germline CDR1 KGHSH, CDR2 LQKENI. With V trimmed by 4 bases and J by 5 bases, 5 bases remained unmatched. There are 14 residues in the CDR3.

The chain recombines TRBV18 with TRBJ2-7; the match to TRBD1 covers 9 bases. The CDR3 has 15 residues. Trimming at V came to 3 bases and at J to 3 bases, leaving 6 bases not matched to a gene. CDR1 is KGHSH and CDR2 is LQKENI in the germline V gene. The CDR3 DNA is TGTGCCAGCTCACCCGAGGGGACAGGGTTCTACGAGCAGTACTTC. As protein: CASSPEGTGFYEQYF.

As for this clonotype: With a much larger clone just one base away, this may be a read error. The V gene is TRBV7-2, the J gene TRBJ2-1; 8 bases are shared with TRBD2. TRBJ2-7 matches the DNA end more closely, so the J call is doubtful. Germline V lookup: CDR1 SGHTA, CDR2 FQGNSA. The CDR3 contains 16 residues. DNA of the CDR3: TGTGCCAGCAGGCCACAAAGCGGGGGCGCCTACAATGAGCAGTACTTC. Translation: CASRPQSGGAYNEQYF.

The chain has TRBV6-6 and TRBJ1-5, with D possibly TRBD1 on 6 matching bases. CDR1 is MNHNY, CDR2 SVGAGI, per germline (reference sequence). The length of the CDR3 is 16 residues. Trimming stripped 2 bases from V and 4 bases from J, with 15 bases between. CDR3 region: CASSYAEGGTNQPQHF. CDR3 nucleotide sequence: TGTGCCAGCAGTTACGCCGAGGGGGGGACTAATCAGCCCCAGCATTTT.

This clonotype was detected many times. This chain connects TRBV7-2 to TRBJ2-7; D tentatively reads TRBD1 or TRBD2 (5 bases each). Per the germline V gene, CDR1 is SGHTA and CDR2 is FQGNSA. V lost 1 base, J lost 4 bases, and 11 bases lay in between. The CDR3 totals 14 residues. The CDR3 DNA reads as TGTGCCAGCAGCTTAGGAGAGGGGAAGTACGAGCAGTACTTC. It encodes CASSLGEGKYEQYF.

The V gene is TRBV4-1, the J gene TRBJ2-7, with D perhaps matching TRBD1 (5 bases). Trimming removed 3 bases at V and 2 bases at J, with 14 bases between. This CDR3 comprises 15 residues. Germline values: CDR1 MGHRA, CDR2 YSYEKL. CDR3 nucleotides: TGCGCCAGCAGCCAGGTAGGGGAAGCCACCTACGAGCAGTACTTC. It specifies CASSQVGEATYEQYF.

CDR3 DNA sequence: TGTGCCAGCAGCCCCCCTGGGAGCGCATCTAACTATGGCTACACCTTC. It yields the protein CASSPPGSASNYGYTF. The chain has TRBV7-2 and TRBJ1-2; D not certain. In germline, CDR1 is SGHTA, CDR2 FQGNSA. With 5 bases removed from V and 0 bases from J, the gap between germline ends came to 16 bases. The CDR3 is made up of 16 amino acids. The full variable domain, rest sourced from reference TRBV7-2 and TRBJ1-2, is GAGVSQSPSNKVTEKGKDVELRCDPISGHTALYWYRQSLGQGLEFLIYFQGNSAPDKSGLPSDRFSAERTGGSVSTLTIQRTQQEDSAVYLCASSPPGSASNYGYTFGSGTRLTVV.

This clonotype was picked up many times. The V call is TRBV5-1, the J call TRBJ2-5; D may be TRBD1 (6 bases). Between the trimmed V and J ends, which lost 3 bases and 2 bases, there was a span of 11 bases. This CDR3 spans 14 amino acids. Looked up from germline, CDR1 is SGHRS and CDR2 is YFSETQ. The DNA of the CDR3 is TGCGCCAGCAGCTCATACAGGGTTCAAGAGACCCAGTACTTC. This sequence encodes CASSSYRVQETQYF.